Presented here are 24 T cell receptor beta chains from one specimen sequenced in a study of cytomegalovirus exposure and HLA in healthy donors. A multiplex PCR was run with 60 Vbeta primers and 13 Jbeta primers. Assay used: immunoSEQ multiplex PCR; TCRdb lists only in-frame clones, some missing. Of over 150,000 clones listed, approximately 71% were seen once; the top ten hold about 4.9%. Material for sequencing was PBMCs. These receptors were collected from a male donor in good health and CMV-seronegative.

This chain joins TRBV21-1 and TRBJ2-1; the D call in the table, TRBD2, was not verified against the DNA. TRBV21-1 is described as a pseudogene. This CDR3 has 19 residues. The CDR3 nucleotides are TGTGCCAGCCCCCAGGGAGGGAACACGTCTAGCGGGAGGGTAAATGAGCAGTTCTTC. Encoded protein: CASPQGGNTSSGRVNEQFF.

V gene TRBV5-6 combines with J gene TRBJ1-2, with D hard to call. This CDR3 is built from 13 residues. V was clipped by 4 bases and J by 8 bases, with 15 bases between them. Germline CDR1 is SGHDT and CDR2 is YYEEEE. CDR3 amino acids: CASSPGVFGGYTF. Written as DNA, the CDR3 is TGTGCCAGCAGCCCCGGAGTTTTCGGAGGCTACACCTTC.

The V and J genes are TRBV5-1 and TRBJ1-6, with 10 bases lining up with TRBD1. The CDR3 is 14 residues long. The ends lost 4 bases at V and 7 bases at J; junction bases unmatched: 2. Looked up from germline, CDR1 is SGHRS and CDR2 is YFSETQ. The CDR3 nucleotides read TGCGCCAGCAGCACGGACAGGGGGAATTCACCCCTCCACTTT. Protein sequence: CASSTDRGNSPLHF.

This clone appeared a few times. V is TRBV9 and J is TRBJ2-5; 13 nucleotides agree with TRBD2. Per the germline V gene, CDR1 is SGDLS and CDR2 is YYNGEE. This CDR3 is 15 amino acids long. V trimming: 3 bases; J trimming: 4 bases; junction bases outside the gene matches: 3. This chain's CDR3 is CASSAGLAGVETQYF. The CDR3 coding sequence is TGTGCCAGCAGCGCAGGACTAGCGGGGGTAGAGACCCAGTACTTC.

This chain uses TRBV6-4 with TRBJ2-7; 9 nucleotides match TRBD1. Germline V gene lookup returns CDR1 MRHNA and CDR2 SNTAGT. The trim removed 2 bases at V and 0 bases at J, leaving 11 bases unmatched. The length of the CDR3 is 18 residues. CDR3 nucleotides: TGTGCCAGCAGTGACCCGGGACAGGGACGAGGAAGCTCCTACGAGCAGTACTTC. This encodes CASSDPGQGRGSSYEQYF.

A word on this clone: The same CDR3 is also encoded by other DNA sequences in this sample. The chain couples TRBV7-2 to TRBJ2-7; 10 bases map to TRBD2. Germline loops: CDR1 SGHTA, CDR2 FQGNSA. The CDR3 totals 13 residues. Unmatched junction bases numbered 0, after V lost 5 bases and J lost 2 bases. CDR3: CASSTSGTYEQYF. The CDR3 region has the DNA TGTGCCAGCAGCACTAGCGGGACCTACGAGCAGTACTTC.

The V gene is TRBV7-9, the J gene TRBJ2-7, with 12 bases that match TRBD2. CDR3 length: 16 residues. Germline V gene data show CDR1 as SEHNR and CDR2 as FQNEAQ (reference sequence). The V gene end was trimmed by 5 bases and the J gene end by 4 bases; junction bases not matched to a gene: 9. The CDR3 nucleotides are TGTGCCAGCAGCCCGGACCTAGCGGGAGGGCTTTACGAGCAGTACTTC. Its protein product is CASSPDLAGGLYEQYF.

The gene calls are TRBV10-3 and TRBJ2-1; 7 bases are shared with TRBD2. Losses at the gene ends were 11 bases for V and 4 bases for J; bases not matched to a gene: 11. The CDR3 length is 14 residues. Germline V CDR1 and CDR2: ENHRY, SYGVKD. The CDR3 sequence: CAVSLSSGYNEQFF. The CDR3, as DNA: TGTGCCGTCTCCCTGTCTAGCGGATACAATGAGCAGTTCTTC.

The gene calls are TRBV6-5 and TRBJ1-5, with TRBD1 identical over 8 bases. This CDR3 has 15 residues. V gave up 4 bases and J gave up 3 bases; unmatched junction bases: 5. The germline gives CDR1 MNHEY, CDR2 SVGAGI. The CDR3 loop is CASSSDRGDNQPQHF. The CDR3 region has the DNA TGTGCCAGCAGTTCTGACAGGGGAGACAATCAGCCCCAGCATTTT.

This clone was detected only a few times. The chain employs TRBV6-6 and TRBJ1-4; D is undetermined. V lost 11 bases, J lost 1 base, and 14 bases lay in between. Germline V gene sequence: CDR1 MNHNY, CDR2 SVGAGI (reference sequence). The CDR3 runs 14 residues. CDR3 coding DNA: TGTGCCTCCCGAGGAACGGTAACTAATGAAAAACTGTTTTTT. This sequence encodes CASRGTVTNEKLFF.

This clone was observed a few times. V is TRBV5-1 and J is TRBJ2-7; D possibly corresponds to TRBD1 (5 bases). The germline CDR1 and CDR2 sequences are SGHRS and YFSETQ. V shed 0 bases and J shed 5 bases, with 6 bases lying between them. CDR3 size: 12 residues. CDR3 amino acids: CASSLVRDEQYF. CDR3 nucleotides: TGCGCCAGCAGCTTGGTCAGGGACGAGCAGTACTTC.

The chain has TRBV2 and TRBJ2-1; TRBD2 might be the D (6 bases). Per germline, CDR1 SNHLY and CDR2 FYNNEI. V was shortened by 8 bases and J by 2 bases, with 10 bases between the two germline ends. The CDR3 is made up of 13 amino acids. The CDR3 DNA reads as TGTGCCAGCTGGCGGGGTCCCTACAATGAGCAGTTCTTC. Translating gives CASWRGPYNEQFF.

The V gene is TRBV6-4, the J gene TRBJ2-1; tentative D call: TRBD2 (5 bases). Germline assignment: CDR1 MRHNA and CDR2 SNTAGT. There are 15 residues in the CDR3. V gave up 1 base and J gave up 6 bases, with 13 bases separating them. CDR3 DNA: TGTGCCAGCAGTGACTTGAGGGATGTACTCAATGAGCAGTTCTTC. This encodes CASSDLRDVLNEQFF.

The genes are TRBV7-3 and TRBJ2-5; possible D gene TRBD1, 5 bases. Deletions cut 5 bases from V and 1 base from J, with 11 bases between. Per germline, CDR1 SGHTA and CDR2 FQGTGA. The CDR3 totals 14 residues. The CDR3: CASSLNTGQETQYF. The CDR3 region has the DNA TGTGCCAGCAGCCTCAACACAGGCCAAGAGACCCAGTACTTC.

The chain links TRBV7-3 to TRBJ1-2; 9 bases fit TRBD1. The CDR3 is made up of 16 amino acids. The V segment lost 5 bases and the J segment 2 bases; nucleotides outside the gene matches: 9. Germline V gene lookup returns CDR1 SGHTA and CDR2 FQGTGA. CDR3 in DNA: TGTGCCAGCAGCCCTACGACCGGACAGGGGAACTATGGCTACACCTTC. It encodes CASSPTTGQGNYGYTF.

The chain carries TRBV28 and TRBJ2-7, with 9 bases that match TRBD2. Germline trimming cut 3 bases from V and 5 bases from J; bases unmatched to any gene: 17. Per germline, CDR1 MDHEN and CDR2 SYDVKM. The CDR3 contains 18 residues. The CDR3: CASSFPSSGREGHNEQYF. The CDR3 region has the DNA TGTGCCAGCAGTTTCCCCTCTAGTGGGCGGGAGGGCCATAACGAGCAGTACTTC.

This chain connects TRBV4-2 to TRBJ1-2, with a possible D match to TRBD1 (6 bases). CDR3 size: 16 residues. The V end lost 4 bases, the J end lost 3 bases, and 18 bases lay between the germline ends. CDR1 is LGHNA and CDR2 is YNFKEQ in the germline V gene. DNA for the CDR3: TGTGCCAGCAGCCGGGGGGGGACACAGGGATACTATGGCTACACCTTC. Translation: CASSRGGTQGYYGYTF.

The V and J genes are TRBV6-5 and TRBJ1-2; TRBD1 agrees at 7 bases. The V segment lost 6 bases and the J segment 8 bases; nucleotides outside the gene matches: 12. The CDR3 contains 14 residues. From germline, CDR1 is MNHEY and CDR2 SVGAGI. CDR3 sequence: CASSKEGGRGGYTF. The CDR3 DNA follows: TGTGCCAGCAGCAAGGAAGGGGGCAGAGGAGGCTACACCTTC.

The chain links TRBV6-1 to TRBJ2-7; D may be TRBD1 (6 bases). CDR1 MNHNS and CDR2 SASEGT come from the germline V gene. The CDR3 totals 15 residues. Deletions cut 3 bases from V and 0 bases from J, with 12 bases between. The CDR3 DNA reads TGTGCCAGCAGTGATACAGGGCTACCCTCCTACGAGCAGTACTTC. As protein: CASSDTGLPSYEQYF.

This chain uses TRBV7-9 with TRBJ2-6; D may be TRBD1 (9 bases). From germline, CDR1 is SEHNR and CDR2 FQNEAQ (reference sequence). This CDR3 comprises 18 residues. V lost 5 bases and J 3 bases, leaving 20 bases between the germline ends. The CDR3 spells CASSHTGTGTSGANVLTF. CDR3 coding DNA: TGTGCCAGCAGCCATACCGGGACAGGGACTAGTGGGGCCAACGTCCTGACTTTC.

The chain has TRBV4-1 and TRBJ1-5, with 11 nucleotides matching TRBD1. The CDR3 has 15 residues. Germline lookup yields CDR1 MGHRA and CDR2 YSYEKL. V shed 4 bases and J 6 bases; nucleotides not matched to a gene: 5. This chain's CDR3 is CASSLGTGGSQPQHF. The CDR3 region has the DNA TGCGCCAGCAGCCTGGGGACAGGGGGGAGTCAGCCCCAGCATTTT.

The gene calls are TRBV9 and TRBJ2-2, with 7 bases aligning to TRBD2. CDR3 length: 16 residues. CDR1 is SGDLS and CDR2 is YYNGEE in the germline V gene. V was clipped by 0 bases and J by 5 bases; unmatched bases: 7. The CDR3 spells CASSVVGTNPTGELFF. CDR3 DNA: TGTGCCAGCAGCGTAGTAGGGACTAACCCAACCGGGGAGCTGTTTTTT.

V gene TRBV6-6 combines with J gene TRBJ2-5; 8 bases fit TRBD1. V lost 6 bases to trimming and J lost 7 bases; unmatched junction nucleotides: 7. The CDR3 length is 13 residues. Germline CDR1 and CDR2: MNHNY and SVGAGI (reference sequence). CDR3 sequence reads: CASRPQGDGTQYF. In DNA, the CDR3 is TGTGCCAGCAGACCACAGGGGGATGGGACCCAGTACTTC.

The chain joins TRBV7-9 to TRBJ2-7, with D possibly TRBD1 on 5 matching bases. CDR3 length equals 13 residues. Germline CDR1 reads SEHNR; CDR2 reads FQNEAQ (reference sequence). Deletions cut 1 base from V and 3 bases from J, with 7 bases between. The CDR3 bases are TGTGCCAGCAGCTTAGGGACATTCTACGAGCAGTACTTC. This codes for CASSLGTFYEQYF.